Listed here are 16 T cell receptor beta chains from one sample, sequenced in a study of CD8 T cells in Susac syndrome. Random-hexamer reverse transcription was applied to about 0.45 to 1 ug RNA. TCRdb passed the immunoSEQ multiplex PCR reads through MiXCR, listing each CDR3 protein once. Of some 180,000 distinct CDR3 sequences in the sample, around 94% were seen once. The sequencing sample was made of CD4+ T cells from PBMCs. The source is a human donor with Susac syndrome.

This chain joins TRBV29-1 and TRBJ1-4, with TRBD1 as a possible D gene (5 bases). The V gene's germline CDR1 is SQVTM and CDR2 ANQGSEA. V gave up 7 bases and J gave up 0 bases, with 12 bases separating them. CDR3 length: 14 residues. The CDR3 region is CSAQGTATNEKLFF. CDR3 bases: TGCAGCGCCCAGGGTACGGCAACTAATGAAAAACTGTTTTTT.

This clonotype was observed a few times. The chain couples TRBV20-1 to TRBJ2-1; tentative D call: TRBD1 (5 bases). CDR1 and CDR2 (germline): DFQATT, SNEGSKA (reference sequence). V was cut by 0 bases and J by 4 bases, with 13 bases left in between. The length of the CDR3 is 15 residues. CDR3 nucleotide sequence: TGCAGTGCTAGAGATGGGGCGCGGCAATACAATGAGCAGTTCTTC. Translating it yields CSARDGARQYNEQFF.

Details on this clonotype: The junction does not match germline at one end; this may be a read error. The chain uses TRBV5-4 and TRBJ1-1; 7 positions match TRBD1. The V gene's germline CDR1 is SGHNT and CDR2 YYREEE (reference sequence). CDR3 size: 14 residues. CDR3 in amino acids: CASRLGQLNTEAFF. For the CDR3, the DNA is TGTGCCAGCAGGTTGGGACAGCTGAACACTGAAGCTTTCTTT.

V is TRBV2 and J is TRBJ1-2; D is unclear. CDR1 is SNHLY, CDR2 FYNNEI, per germline. Trimming shortened V by 2 bases and J by 7 bases, and 5 bases separated the two germline ends. The CDR3 consists of 11 residues. The CDR3 DNA is TGTGCCAGCAGTGAATCGCGTGGCTACACCTTC. Translated, it gives CASSESRGYTF.

The chain combines TRBV6-2 or TRBV6-3 with TRBJ2-6; D may be TRBD1 or TRBD2 (6 bases each). Trimming removed 0 bases from V and 1 base from J, with 19 bases in between. The CDR3 consists of 20 residues. The germline gives CDR1 MNHEY, CDR2 SVGEGT. Here the CDR3 reads CASSYSPGVGARSGANVLTF. DNA for the CDR3: TGTGCCAGCAGTTACTCGCCGGGAGTGGGGGCGAGGTCTGGGGCCAACGTCCTGACTTTC.

The chain links TRBV28 to TRBJ2-1, with D possibly called TRBD1 or TRBD2 (5 bases each). Germline values: CDR1 MDHEN, CDR2 SYDVKM. This CDR3 contains 17 residues. Deletions cut 3 bases from V and 6 bases from J, with 21 bases between. The CDR3 DNA sequence: TGTGCCAGCAGTTTGGGTTTCACGGGGCCACCGGGCAATGAGCAGTTCTTC. Its protein product is CASSLGFTGPPGNEQFF.

The chain joins TRBV12-5 to TRBJ2-1; TRBD1 aligns across 10 bases. The junction had 13 bases not matched to a gene; V was cut back by 4 bases and J by 4 bases. This CDR3 is 18 amino acids long. Germline CDR1 is LGHNT and CDR2 is FRNRAP. CDR3 sequence: CASGSLPPGQGTYNEQFF. The DNA of the CDR3 is TGTGCTAGTGGTTCGCTTCCACCGGGACAGGGGACTTACAATGAGCAGTTCTTC.

CDR3 nucleotides: TGTGCCAGCAGCGTGGGCGGCCAGAGCTCCTACGAGCAGTACTTC. Translating gives CASSVGGQSSYEQYF. The genes are TRBV9 and TRBJ2-7; D is unresolved. The V gene's germline CDR1 is SGDLS and CDR2 YYNGEE. The CDR3 spans 15 residues. V lost 2 bases, J lost 0 bases, and 12 bases lay in between.

The chain uses TRBV25-1 and TRBJ2-7, with 10 nucleotides matching TRBD1. The V gene's germline CDR1 is MGHDK and CDR2 SYGVNS. The J segment lost 5 bases and the V segment lost 0 bases, leaving 4 bases of the junction unmatched. CDR3 size: 15 residues. CDR3 loop: CASSEYGTGDHEQYF. For the CDR3, the DNA is TGTGCCAGCAGTGAATACGGGACAGGGGACCACGAGCAGTACTTC.

The rearrangement links TRBV20-1 to TRBJ2-1; 9 bases agree with TRBD2. Per germline, CDR1 DFQATT and CDR2 SNEGSKA (reference sequence). The length of the CDR3 is 14 residues. Trimming took 2 bases from V and 10 from J; bases not matched to a gene: 9. CDR3: CSARPGTSLWEQFF. The CDR3 DNA follows: TGCAGTGCTAGACCCGGGACTAGCCTGTGGGAGCAGTTCTTC.

The chain carries TRBV6-2 or TRBV6-3 and TRBJ2-7, with D tentatively TRBD1 (6 bases). Trimming stripped 6 bases from V and 3 bases from J, with 9 bases between. The germline gives CDR1 MNHEY, CDR2 SVGEGT. The CDR3 is 12 residues long. Here the CDR3 reads CASRDSFYEQYF. The CDR3 nucleotides read TGTGCCAGCAGGGACAGCTTCTACGAGCAGTACTTC.

CDR3 sequence (DNA): TGTGCCAGCACCCCGTCCAGGAACACTGAAGCTTTCTTT. It is translated as CASTPSRNTEAFF. The chain carries TRBV6-2 or TRBV6-3 and TRBJ1-1, with D unclear. The CDR3 extends over 13 amino acids. V shed 7 bases and J shed 1 base, with 10 bases lying between them. The germline V gene has CDR1 MNHEY and CDR2 SVGEGT.

The chain employs TRBV5-1 and TRBJ2-5; D is possibly TRBD1 (5 bases). Trimming removed 5 bases from V and 1 base from J, with 12 bases in between. Per germline, CDR1 SGHRS and CDR2 YFSETQ. The length of the CDR3 is 14 residues. Here the CDR3 DNA reads TGCGCCAGCAGTGCCAGGGTCTTCCAAGAGACCCAGTACTTC. Its translation is CASSARVFQETQYF.

CDR3 coding DNA: TGTGCCAGCAGTTCGACTACTGGAAACACCATATATTTT. Translation gives CASSSTTGNTIYF. The V call is TRBV27, the J call TRBJ1-3; D is ambiguous. The length of the CDR3 is 13 residues. V was trimmed by 4 bases and J by 2 bases, leaving 6 bases between them. The germline CDR1 and CDR2 sequences are MNHEY and SMNVEV (reference sequence).

This clonotype was recorded once. This sequence joins TRBV4-1 and TRBJ2-3; D gene ambiguous. The germline V gene encodes CDR1 MGHRA and CDR2 YSYEKL. The CDR3 extends over 14 amino acids. V dropped 1 base and J dropped 5 bases, with 10 bases sitting between them. For the CDR3, the DNA is TGCGCCAGCAGCCAAGTATCCTGGCAAGATACGCAGTATTTT. This sequence encodes CASSQVSWQDTQYF.

This chain links TRBV19 with TRBJ1-5; the D is unclear. The CDR3 length is 15 residues. V lost 5 bases and J lost 0, with 11 bases in between. Germline V lookup: CDR1 LNHDA, CDR2 SQIVND (reference sequence). The CDR3 sequence: CASSLLDYSNQPQHF. The CDR3 nucleotides read TGTGCCAGTAGTCTCCTCGATTATAGCAATCAGCCCCAGCATTTT.